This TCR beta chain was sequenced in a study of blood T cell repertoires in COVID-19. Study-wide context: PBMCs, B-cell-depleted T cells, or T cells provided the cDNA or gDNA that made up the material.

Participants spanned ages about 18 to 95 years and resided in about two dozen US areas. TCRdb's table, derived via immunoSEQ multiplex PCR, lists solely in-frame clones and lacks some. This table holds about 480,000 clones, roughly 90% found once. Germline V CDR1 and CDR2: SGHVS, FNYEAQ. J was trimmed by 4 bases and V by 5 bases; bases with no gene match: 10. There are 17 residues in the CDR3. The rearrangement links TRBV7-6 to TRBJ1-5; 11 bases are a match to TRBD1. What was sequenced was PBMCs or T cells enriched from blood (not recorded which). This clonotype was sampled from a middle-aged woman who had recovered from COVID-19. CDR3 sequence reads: CASSRGQGVRSNQPQHF. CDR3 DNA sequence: TGTGCCAGCAGCCGGGGACAGGGGGTTCGCTCAAATCAGCCCCAGCATTTT.